One T cell receptor beta chain is described in this entry. The sample contains more than one DNA sequence encoding this CDR3. After removal of 2 bases from V and 3 bases from J, the junction contained 0 bases not matched to a gene. The length of the CDR3 is 14 residues. CDR1 is SGHTA and CDR2 is FQGTGA in the germline V gene. The sample belongs to a study of shared clonotypes between healthy human individuals. TCRdb's copy holds only in-frame clones and misses some; the assay was immunoSEQ multiplex PCR. This sample has about 1.1 million clones, with more than 75% found just once. The TCR sequence derives from a man aged 18 to 30 in good health. Some clones in this sample may be carry-over from other donors' samples. This chain connects TRBV7-3 to TRBJ2-2; 7 nucleotides line up with TRBD2. Sequences were obtained from memory CD4+ T cells from PBMCs. Described subset: CD45RA-negative fraction. The CDR3 DNA reads as TGTGCCAGCAGCTTAGGGAGGGACACCGGGGAGCTGTTTTTT. It encodes CASSLGRDTGELFF.